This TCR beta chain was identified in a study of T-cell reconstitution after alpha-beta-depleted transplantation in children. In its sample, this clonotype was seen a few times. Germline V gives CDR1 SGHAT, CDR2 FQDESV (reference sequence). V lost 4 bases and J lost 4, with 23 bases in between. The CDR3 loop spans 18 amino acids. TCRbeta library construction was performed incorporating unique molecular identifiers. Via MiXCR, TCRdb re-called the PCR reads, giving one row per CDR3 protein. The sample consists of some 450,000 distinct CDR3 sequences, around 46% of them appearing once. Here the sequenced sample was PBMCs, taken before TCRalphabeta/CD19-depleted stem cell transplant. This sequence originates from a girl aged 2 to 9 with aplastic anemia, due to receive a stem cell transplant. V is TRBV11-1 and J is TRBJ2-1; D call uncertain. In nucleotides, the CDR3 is TGTGCCAGCAGCTCCTCTATACGGACGGAACAACTTTACAATGAGCAGTTCTTC. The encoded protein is CASSSSIRTEQLYNEQFF.